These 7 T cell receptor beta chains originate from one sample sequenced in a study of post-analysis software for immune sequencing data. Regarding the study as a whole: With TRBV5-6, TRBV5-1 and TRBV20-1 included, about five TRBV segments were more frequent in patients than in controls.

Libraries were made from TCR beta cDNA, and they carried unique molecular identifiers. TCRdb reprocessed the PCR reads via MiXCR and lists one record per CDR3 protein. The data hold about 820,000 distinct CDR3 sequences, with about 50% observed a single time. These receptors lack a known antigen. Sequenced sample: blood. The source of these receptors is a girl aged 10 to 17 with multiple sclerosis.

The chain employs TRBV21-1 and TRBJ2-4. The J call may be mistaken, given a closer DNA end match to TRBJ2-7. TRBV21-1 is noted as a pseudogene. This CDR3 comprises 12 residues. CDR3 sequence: CASEQGSYEQYF. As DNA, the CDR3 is TGTGCCAGCGAACAAGGCTCCTACGAGCAGTACTTC.

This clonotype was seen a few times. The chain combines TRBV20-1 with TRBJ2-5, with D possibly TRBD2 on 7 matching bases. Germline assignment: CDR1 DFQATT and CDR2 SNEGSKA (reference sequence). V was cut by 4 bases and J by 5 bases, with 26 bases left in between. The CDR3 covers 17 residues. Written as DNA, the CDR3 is TGCAGTGCTACAACCCCCTACAGGGAAGCGGGACGGGAGACCCAGTACTTC. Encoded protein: CSATTPYREAGRETQYF.

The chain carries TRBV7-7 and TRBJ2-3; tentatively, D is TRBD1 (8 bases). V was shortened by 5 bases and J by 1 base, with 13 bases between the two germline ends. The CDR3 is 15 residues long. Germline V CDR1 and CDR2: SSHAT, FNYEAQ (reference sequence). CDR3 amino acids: CASSTGGAGTDTQYF. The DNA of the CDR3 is TGTGCCAGCAGCACAGGGGGGGCCGGCACAGATACGCAGTATTTT.

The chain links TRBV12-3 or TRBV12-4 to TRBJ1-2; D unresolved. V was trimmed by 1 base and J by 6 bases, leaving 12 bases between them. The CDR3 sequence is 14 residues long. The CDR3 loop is CASSLVLSGNGYTF. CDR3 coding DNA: TGTGCCAGCAGTTTAGTGCTGTCTGGGAATGGCTACACCTTC.

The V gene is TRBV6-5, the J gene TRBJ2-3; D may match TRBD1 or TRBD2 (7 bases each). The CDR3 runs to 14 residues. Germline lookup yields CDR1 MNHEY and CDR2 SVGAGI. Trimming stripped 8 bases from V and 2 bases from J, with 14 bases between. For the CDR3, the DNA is TGTGCCAGCGCAGGGGGGGCCTCCACAGATACGCAGTATTTT. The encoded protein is CASAGGASTDTQYF.

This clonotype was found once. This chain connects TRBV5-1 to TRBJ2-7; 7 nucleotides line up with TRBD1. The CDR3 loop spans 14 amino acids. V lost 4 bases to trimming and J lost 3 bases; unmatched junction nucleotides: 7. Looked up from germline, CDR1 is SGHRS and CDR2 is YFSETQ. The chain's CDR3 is CASSPGTDHYEQYF. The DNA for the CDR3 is TGCGCCAGCAGCCCCGGGACAGACCACTACGAGCAGTACTTC.

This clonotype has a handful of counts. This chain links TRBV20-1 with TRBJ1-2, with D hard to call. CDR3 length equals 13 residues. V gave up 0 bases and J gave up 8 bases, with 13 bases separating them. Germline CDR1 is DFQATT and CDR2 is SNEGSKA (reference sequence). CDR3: CSARDSPLKGYTF. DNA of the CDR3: TGCAGTGCTAGAGATTCGCCCCTGAAGGGCTACACCTTC.